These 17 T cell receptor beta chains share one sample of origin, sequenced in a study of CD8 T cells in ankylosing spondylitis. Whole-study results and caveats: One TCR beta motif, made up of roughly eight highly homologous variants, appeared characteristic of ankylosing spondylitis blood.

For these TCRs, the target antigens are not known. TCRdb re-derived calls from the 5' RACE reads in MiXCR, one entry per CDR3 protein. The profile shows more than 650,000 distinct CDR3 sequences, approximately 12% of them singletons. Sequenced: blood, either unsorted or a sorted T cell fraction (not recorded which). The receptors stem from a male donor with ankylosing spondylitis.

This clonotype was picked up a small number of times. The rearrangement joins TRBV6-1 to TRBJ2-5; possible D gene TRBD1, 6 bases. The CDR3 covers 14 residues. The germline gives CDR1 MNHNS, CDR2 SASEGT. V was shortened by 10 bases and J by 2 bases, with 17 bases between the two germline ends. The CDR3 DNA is TGTGCCACCACCCCAAACAGGGCTCAAGAGACCCAGTACTTC. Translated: CATTPNRAQETQYF.

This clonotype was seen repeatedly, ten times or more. CDR3: CASSSRYDYEQYF. The CDR3 nucleotides are TGTGCCAGCAGCTCACGGTACGACTACGAGCAGTACTTC. The chain recombines TRBV7-2 with TRBJ2-7; D unresolved. V shed 4 bases and J shed 3 bases, with 10 bases lying between them. Germline V lookup: CDR1 SGHTA, CDR2 FQGNSA. This CDR3 is 13 amino acids long.

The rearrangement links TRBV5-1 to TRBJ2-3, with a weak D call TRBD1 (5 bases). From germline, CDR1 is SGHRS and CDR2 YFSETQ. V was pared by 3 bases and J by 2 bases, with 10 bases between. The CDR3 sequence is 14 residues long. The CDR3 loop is CASSWGGFTDTQYF. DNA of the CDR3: TGCGCCAGCAGCTGGGGCGGATTCACAGATACGCAGTATTTT.

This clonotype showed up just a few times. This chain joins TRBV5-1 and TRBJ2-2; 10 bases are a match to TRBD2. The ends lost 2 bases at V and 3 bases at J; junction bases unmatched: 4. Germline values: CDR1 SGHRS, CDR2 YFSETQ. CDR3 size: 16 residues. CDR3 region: CASSFGLADDTGELFF. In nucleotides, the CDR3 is TGCGCCAGCAGCTTCGGACTAGCGGACGACACCGGGGAGCTGTTTTTT.

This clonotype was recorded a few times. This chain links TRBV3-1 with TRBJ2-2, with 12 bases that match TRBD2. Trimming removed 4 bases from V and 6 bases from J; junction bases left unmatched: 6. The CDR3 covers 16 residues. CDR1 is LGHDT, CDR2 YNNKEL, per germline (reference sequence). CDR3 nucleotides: TGTGCCAGCAGCCGAGGACTAGCGGGATACGCCGGGGAGCTGTTTTTT. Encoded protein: CASSRGLAGYAGELFF.

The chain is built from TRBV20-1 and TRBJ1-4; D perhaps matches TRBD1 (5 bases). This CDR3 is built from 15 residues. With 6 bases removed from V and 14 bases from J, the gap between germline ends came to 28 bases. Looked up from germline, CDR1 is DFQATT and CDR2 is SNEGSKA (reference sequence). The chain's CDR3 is CSAHPPVGRRSGLFF. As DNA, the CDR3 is TGCAGTGCCCACCCCCCTGTGGGGCGCAGGTCCGGCCTGTTTTTT.

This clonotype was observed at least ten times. The CDR3 region is CSVETVVDTEAFF. Written as DNA, the CDR3 is TGCAGCGTTGAGACGGTGGTAGACACTGAAGCTTTCTTT. The chain links TRBV29-1 to TRBJ1-1; D is undetermined. Trimming left V 3 bases short and J 3 bases short, with 11 bases between. The CDR3 contains 13 residues. CDR1 is SQVTM, CDR2 ANQGSEA, per germline.

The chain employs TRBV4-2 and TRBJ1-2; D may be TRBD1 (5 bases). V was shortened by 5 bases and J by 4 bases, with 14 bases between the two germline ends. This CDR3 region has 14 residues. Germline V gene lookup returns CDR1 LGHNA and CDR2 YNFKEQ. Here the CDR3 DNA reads TGTGCCAGCAGCTCCCGACAGACCGTCTATGGCTACACCTTC. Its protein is CASSSRQTVYGYTF.

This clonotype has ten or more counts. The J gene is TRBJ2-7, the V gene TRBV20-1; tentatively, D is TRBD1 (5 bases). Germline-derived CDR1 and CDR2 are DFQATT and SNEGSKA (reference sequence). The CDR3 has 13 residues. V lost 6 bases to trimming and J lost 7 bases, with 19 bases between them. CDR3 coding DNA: TGCAGTGCCAGGGCTCCCTCAACCTCAGAGCAGTACTTC. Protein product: CSARAPSTSEQYF.

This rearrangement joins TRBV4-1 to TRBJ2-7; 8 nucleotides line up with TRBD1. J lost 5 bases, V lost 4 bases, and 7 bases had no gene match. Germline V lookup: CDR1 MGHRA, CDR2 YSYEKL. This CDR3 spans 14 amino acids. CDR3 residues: CASSPGAGGNEQYF. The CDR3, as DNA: TGCGCCAGCAGCCCTGGGGCAGGGGGCAACGAGCAGTACTTC.

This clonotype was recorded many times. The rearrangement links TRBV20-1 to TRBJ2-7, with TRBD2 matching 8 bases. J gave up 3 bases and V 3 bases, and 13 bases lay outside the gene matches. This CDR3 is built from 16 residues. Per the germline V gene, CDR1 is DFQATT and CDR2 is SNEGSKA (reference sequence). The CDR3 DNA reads TGCAGTGCTAGCGATCCGGGGGGGGGTAGGGACTACGAGCAGTACTTC. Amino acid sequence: CSASDPGGGRDYEQYF.

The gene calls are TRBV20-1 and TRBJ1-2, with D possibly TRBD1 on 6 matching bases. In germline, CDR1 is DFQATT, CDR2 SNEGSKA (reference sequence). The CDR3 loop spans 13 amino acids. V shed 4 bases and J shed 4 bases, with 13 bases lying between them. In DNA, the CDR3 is TGCAGTGCTACTTATCGGGGGGCCTATGGCTACACCTTC. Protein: CSATYRGAYGYTF.

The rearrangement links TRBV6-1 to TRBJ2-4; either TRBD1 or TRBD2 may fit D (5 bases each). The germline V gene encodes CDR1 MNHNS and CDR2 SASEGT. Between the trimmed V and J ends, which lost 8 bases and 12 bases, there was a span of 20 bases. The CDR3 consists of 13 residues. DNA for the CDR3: TGTGCCAGCGAAGCCAGGGAGAACGGGGATCAGTACTTC. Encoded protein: CASEARENGDQYF.

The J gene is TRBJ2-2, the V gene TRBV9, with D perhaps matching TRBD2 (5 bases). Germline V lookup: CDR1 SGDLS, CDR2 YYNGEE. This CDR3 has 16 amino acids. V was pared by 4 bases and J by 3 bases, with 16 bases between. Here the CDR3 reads CASSSTQRSYTGELFF. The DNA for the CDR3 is TGTGCCAGCAGCTCTACACAGCGGAGTTACACCGGGGAGCTGTTTTTT.

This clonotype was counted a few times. The CDR3 DNA follows: TGTGCCAGCAGCTCCCCGGGACAGGGACCCCTGAGCTCCTACAATGAGCAGTTCTTC. This codes for CASSSPGQGPLSSYNEQFF. This chain links TRBV6-1 with TRBJ2-1; 9 bases align to TRBD1. Looked up from germline, CDR1 is MNHNS and CDR2 is SASEGT. There are 19 residues in the CDR3. Unmatched junction bases numbered 15, after V lost 6 bases and J lost 0 bases.

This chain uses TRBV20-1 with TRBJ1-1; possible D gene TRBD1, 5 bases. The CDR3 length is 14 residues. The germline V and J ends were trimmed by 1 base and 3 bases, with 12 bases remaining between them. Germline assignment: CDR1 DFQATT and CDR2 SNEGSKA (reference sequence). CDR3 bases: TGCAGTGCTAGAGGATCAGGGACGTACACTGAAGCTTTCTTT. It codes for CSARGSGTYTEAFF.

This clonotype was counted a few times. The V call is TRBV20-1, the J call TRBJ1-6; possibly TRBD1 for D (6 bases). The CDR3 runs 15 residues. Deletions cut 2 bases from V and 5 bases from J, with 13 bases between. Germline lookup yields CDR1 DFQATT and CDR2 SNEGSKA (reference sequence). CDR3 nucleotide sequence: TGCAGTGCTAGACCAGGGGTCAGCAATAATTCACCCCTCCACTTT. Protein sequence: CSARPGVSNNSPLHF.